Listed here are 29 T cell receptor beta chains from one sample, sequenced in a study of human T cells and chemical hapten exposure. Time point described: pre-sensitization, week 0. Treatment defined: therapeutic diphenylcyclopropenone sensitization with weekly scalp DPC. TCRdb recomputed calls from the RACE reads with MiXCR, one row per CDR3 protein. Of roughly 380,000 distinct CDR3 sequences in the sample, about 5.1% are singletons; the top ten hold approximately 2.4%. The starting material was whole blood, obtained in connection with sensitization to the hapten diphenylcyclopropenone (DPC). The receptors were gathered from a woman aged 45-60 years with alopecia areata. Some clones in this sample may be carry-over from other donors' samples.

In this sample, this clonotype turned up many times. The chain links TRBV12-3 or TRBV12-4 to TRBJ2-2; 8 positions agree with TRBD2. With 7 bases clipped from V and 5 bases from J, the junction kept 6 bases outside the gene matches. There are 14 residues in the CDR3. DNA of the CDR3: TGTGCCAGCACCAACTCGGGAGGGACCGGGGAGCTGTTTTTT. Its protein product is CASTNSGGTGELFF.

This clonotype was seen repeatedly, ten times or more. CDR3 sequence reads: CSCRGRSPGEQFF. In DNA form, the CDR3 reads TGCAGTTGCAGGGGGAGGTCCCCCGGGGAGCAGTTCTTC. The rearrangement links TRBV20-1 to TRBJ2-1; possible D gene TRBD1, 7 bases. The CDR3 contains 13 residues. V was pared by 8 bases and J by 10 bases, with 21 bases between. Germline lookup yields CDR1 DFQATT and CDR2 SNEGSKA (reference sequence).

This clonotype was seen at least ten times. The chain carries TRBV3-1 and TRBJ1-6, with D possibly matching TRBD1 (6 bases). The CDR3 has 16 amino acids. Between the trimmed V and J ends, which lost 3 bases and 4 bases, there was a span of 13 bases. The germline CDR1 and CDR2 sequences are LGHDT and YNNKEL (reference sequence). CDR3 sequence (DNA): TGTGCCAGCAGCCACGAGACAGGAAGATATAATTCACCCCTCCACTTT. Translation gives CASSHETGRYNSPLHF.

This clonotype came up a few times. This sequence joins TRBV4-1 and TRBJ1-1; D is ambiguous. There are 14 residues in the CDR3. Germline CDR1 MGHRA, CDR2 YSYEKL. The germline V and J ends were trimmed by 1 base and 1 base, with 7 bases remaining between them. CDR3 DNA: TGCGCCAGCAGCCAAGCCCAGCCGAACACTGAAGCTTTCTTT. It translates to CASSQAQPNTEAFF.

This clonotype was seen only a few times. The rearrangement joins TRBV7-2 to TRBJ1-6; D is undetermined. The CDR3 loop spans 14 amino acids. V was cut by 2 bases and J by 8 bases, with 10 bases left in between. In germline, CDR1 is SGHTA, CDR2 FQGNSA. CDR3 DNA sequence: TGTGCCAGCAGCTTACCACAATATTATTCACCCCTCCACTTT. This translates into CASSLPQYYSPLHF.

The table lists this clonotype with many counts. This CDR3 is CASSYPGQGEETQYF. The CDR3 bases are TGTGCCAGCAGTTACCCGGGACAGGGGGAAGAGACCCAGTACTTC. The chain is built from TRBV6-6 and TRBJ2-5, with 11 bases matching TRBD1. The germline V gene has CDR1 MNHNY and CDR2 SVGAGI (reference sequence). The J segment lost 3 bases and the V segment lost 2 bases, leaving 2 bases of the junction unmatched. The CDR3 is 15 amino acids.

This clonotype was counted ten times or more. V is TRBV6-2 or TRBV6-3 and J is TRBJ2-5; TRBD2 matches at 9 bases. Trimming took 2 bases from V and 4 from J; bases not matched to a gene: 5. The germline V gene encodes CDR1 MNHEY and CDR2 SVGEGT. The CDR3 consists of 15 residues. The CDR3 here is CASSYAAGGGETQYF. The CDR3 DNA reads TGTGCCAGCAGTTACGCGGCGGGAGGGGGAGAGACCCAGTACTTC.

The chain carries TRBV6-5 and TRBJ1-6; 9 positions agree with TRBD1. Germline trimming cut 10 bases from V and 5 bases from J; bases unmatched to any gene: 9. Germline values: CDR1 MNHEY, CDR2 SVGAGI. This CDR3 has 15 amino acids. CDR3 loop: CATLGDRVNNSPLHF. DNA for the CDR3: TGTGCCACCTTAGGGGACAGGGTGAATAATTCACCCCTCCACTTT.

In its sample, this clonotype was seen many times. The rearrangement uses TRBV9 and TRBJ2-6, with no clear D. Trimming removed 3 bases at V and 2 bases at J, with 15 bases between. This CDR3 region has 17 residues. The germline V gene encodes CDR1 SGDLS and CDR2 YYNGEE. The DNA of the CDR3 is TGTGCCAGCAGCGCCCCGAGAGACCCCACTGGGGCCAACGTCCTGACTTTC. It encodes CASSAPRDPTGANVLTF. Full variable domain (rest looked up from reference TRBV9 and TRBJ2-6): DSGVTQTPKHLITATGQRVTLRCSPRSGDLSVYWYQQSLDQGLQFLIQYYNGEERAKGNILERFSAQQFPDLHSELNLSSLELGDSALYFCASSAPRDPTGANVLTFGAGSRLTVL.

This clonotype was seen ten or more times. The CDR3 region is CASSPGTSGRSYQETQYF. As DNA, the CDR3 is TGTGCCAGCAGCCCGGGGACTAGCGGGAGGTCGTACCAAGAGACCCAGTACTTC. This rearrangement joins TRBV7-2 to TRBJ2-5; 15 nucleotides agree with TRBD2. The CDR3 has 18 residues. The J segment lost 0 bases and the V segment lost 5 bases, leaving 7 bases of the junction unmatched. Germline CDR1 is SGHTA and CDR2 is FQGNSA.

This clonotype was seen many times. The J gene is TRBJ2-1, the V gene TRBV20-1; 13 bases are a match to TRBD2. The V and J ends lost 3 bases and 6 bases, in that order; junction bases with no gene match: 8. Germline lookup yields CDR1 DFQATT and CDR2 SNEGSKA (reference sequence). The CDR3 has 16 amino acids. The DNA for the CDR3 is TGCAGTGCTAGGGCCTCAACTAGCGGGAGGGCCAATGAGCAGTTCTTC. Translating it yields CSARASTSGRANEQFF.

A few counts support this clonotype. The chain links TRBV5-5 to TRBJ2-1, with D unresolved. Germline CDR1 is SGHKS and CDR2 is YYEKEE (reference sequence). V lost 4 bases, J lost 2 bases, and 16 bases lay in between. This CDR3 comprises 16 residues. The CDR3 nucleotides are TGTGCCAGCAGCCCTACACCCGGGCCCACCTACAATGAGCAGTTCTTC. Its protein is CASSPTPGPTYNEQFF.

This clonotype was counted many times. V is TRBV4-3 and J is TRBJ2-5; 10 bases align to TRBD1. The CDR3 totals 21 residues. Germline V gene lookup returns CDR1 LGHNA and CDR2 YSLEER. V was clipped by 0 bases and J by 1 base; unmatched bases: 17. The CDR3 region is CASSQEWPPGQGLPAQETQYF. The CDR3 DNA reads TGCGCCAGCAGCCAAGAATGGCCCCCGGGACAGGGGCTGCCAGCCCAAGAGACCCAGTACTTC.

The V and J genes are TRBV4-3 and TRBJ1-4, with D possibly matching TRBD1 (5 bases). Germline V gene sequence: CDR1 LGHNA, CDR2 YSLEER. V shed 0 bases and J shed 0 bases, with 11 bases lying between them. The CDR3 runs 17 residues. Written as DNA, the CDR3 is TGCGCCAGCAGCCAAGAAAAAAGCAGGGCAACTAATGAAAAACTGTTTTTT. Translation gives CASSQEKSRATNEKLFF.

This clonotype was seen repeatedly, ten times or more. V is TRBV29-1 and J is TRBJ1-1; TRBD1 is a possible D gene (5 bases). CDR1 is SQVTM, CDR2 ANQGSEA, per germline. Trimming took 4 bases from V and 5 from J, leaving 17 bases between them. CDR3 length equals 14 residues. This chain's CDR3 is CSVVMVSGGTEAFF. DNA of the CDR3: TGCAGCGTTGTTATGGTGAGCGGGGGAACTGAAGCTTTCTTT.

This clonotype was observed at least ten times. This chain joins TRBV29-1 and TRBJ2-1; TRBD2 agrees at 14 bases. The germline V gene encodes CDR1 SQVTM and CDR2 ANQGSEA. Unmatched junction bases numbered 2, after V lost 3 bases and J lost 7 bases. The CDR3 is made up of 14 amino acids. CDR3 sequence: CSVDGTSGRNEQFF. The CDR3 region has the DNA TGCAGCGTTGACGGGACTAGCGGGAGAAATGAGCAGTTCTTC.

This clonotype was seen repeatedly, ten times or more. In DNA, the CDR3 is TGTGCCACCAGCCCCTCGGGCATCAAGCCAGATACGCAGTATTTT. It encodes CATSPSGIKPDTQYF. The genes are TRBV15 and TRBJ2-3; D is unresolved. CDR3 size: 15 residues. The V gene lost 5 bases and the J gene lost 4 bases, with 16 bases spanning the gap. CDR1 and CDR2 (germline): LNHNV, YYDKDF (reference sequence).

The V call is TRBV6-5, the J call TRBJ1-2; a possible D gene is TRBD1 (5 bases). The CDR3 has 15 amino acids. Germline-derived CDR1 and CDR2 are MNHEY and SVGAGI. The V and J ends lost 1 base and 6 bases respectively, with 15 bases between them. The CDR3 reads CASSYLGEGVNGYTF. CDR3 nucleotides: TGTGCCAGCAGTTACTTGGGGGAGGGTGTGAATGGCTACACCTTC.

Concerning this clonotype: A much bigger clone sits one base away, suggesting this may be a read error. The gene calls are TRBV28 and TRBJ1-6, with D perhaps TRBD1 (5 bases). The CDR3 has 14 amino acids. CDR1 is MDHEN, CDR2 SYDVKM, per germline. The CDR3 DNA is TGTGCCGGCAGTTTTGGGGCACCGCCGTCACCCCTCCACTTT. Translated, it gives CAGSFGAPPSPLHF.

The CDR3 loop is CASSQDPEALHF. The DNA for the CDR3 is TGTGCCAGCAGCCAAGACCCGGAGGCCCTCCACTTT. The rearrangement uses TRBV3-1 and TRBJ1-6; no definite D call. CDR1 and CDR2 (germline): LGHDT, YNNKEL (reference sequence). V was trimmed by 0 bases and J by 14 bases, leaving 8 bases between them. The CDR3 extends over 12 amino acids. Using reference TRBV3-1 and TRBJ1-6 for the parts outside the CDR3, the full variable domain is DTAVSQTPKYLVTQMGNDKSIKCEQNLGHDTMYWYKQDSKKFLKIMFSYNNKELIINETVPNRFSPKSPDKAHLNLHINSLELGDSAVYFCASSQDPEALHFGNGTRLTVT.

The chain carries TRBV7-9 and TRBJ1-5; unclear D gene. Germline CDR1 reads SEHNR; CDR2 reads FQNEAQ (reference sequence). This CDR3 region has 13 residues. The germline V and J ends were trimmed by 0 bases and 10 bases, with 10 bases remaining between them. The CDR3 protein is CASSLAGVRPQHF. The CDR3 coding sequence is TGTGCCAGCAGCTTAGCGGGTGTACGACCCCAGCATTTT.

This clonotype was detected ten times or more. The rearrangement links TRBV10-1 to TRBJ1-1, with D unclear. V lost 0 bases and J lost 7, with 12 bases in between. The length of the CDR3 is 14 residues. Per germline, CDR1 WNHNN and CDR2 SYGVQD (reference sequence). This chain's CDR3 is CASSESGGGSEAFF. CDR3 DNA sequence: TGCGCCAGCAGTGAGTCGGGAGGAGGGAGTGAAGCTTTCTTT.

This clonotype showed up just a few times. V and J are TRBV27 and TRBJ2-7; D is perhaps TRBD1 or TRBD2 (5 bases each). With 0 bases removed from V and 6 bases from J, the gap between germline ends came to 12 bases. Germline CDR1 MNHEY, CDR2 SMNVEV (reference sequence). The length of the CDR3 is 14 residues. CDR3 in DNA: TGTGCCAGCAGTTTATCCCTGGGGGTCGGCGAGCAGTACTTC. As protein: CASSLSLGVGEQYF.

This clonotype has at least ten counts. The rearrangement uses TRBV20-1 and TRBJ1-1, with 8 bases matching TRBD1. The V gene end was trimmed by 3 bases and the J gene end by 3 bases; junction bases not matched to a gene: 6. This CDR3 contains 14 residues. CDR1 and CDR2 (germline): DFQATT, SNEGSKA (reference sequence). This chain's CDR3 is CSASQGAGDTEAFF. The CDR3 DNA sequence: TGCAGTGCTAGTCAGGGGGCAGGAGACACTGAAGCTTTCTTT.

The genes are TRBV20-1 and TRBJ2-7, with 13 positions matching TRBD2. CDR3 length equals 17 residues. CDR1 and CDR2 from the germline V gene are DFQATT and SNEGSKA (reference sequence). V lost 6 bases to trimming and J lost 0 bases; unmatched junction nucleotides: 11. For the CDR3, the DNA is TGCAGTGCCAGGCCGGGACTAGCGGGAAGGAGCTCCTACGAGCAGTACTTC. Its protein is CSARPGLAGRSSYEQYF.

The sample holds many counts of this clonotype. V and J are TRBV3-1 and TRBJ1-2; D remains unclear. In germline, CDR1 is LGHDT, CDR2 YNNKEL (reference sequence). V lost 0 bases and J 2 bases, leaving 10 bases between the germline ends. The CDR3 extends over 15 amino acids. Here the CDR3 reads CASSQDRTRNYGYTF. CDR3 DNA: TGTGCCAGCAGCCAAGATAGAACCCGAAACTATGGCTACACCTTC. Variable domain in full (rest from reference TRBV3-1 and TRBJ1-2): DTAVSQTPKYLVTQMGNDKSIKCEQNLGHDTMYWYKQDSKKFLKIMFSYNNKELIINETVPNRFSPKSPDKAHLNLHINSLELGDSAVYFCASSQDRTRNYGYTFGSGTRLTVV.

This clonotype occurred many times. The V call is TRBV27, the J call TRBJ2-7, with TRBD1 matching 7 bases. There are 13 residues in the CDR3. Per germline, CDR1 MNHEY and CDR2 SMNVEV (reference sequence). After removal of 8 bases from V and 2 bases from J, the junction contained 6 bases not matched to a gene. CDR3 bases: TGTGCCAGCGCCTGGCAGGGGGCCTACGAGCAGTACTTC. Translating gives CASAWQGAYEQYF.

This clonotype was seen a handful of times. The chain uses TRBV13 and TRBJ2-7; 9 bases are a match to TRBD1. Trimming removed 6 bases from V and 3 bases from J; junction bases left unmatched: 6. The CDR3 covers 14 residues. Germline V gives CDR1 PRHDT, CDR2 FYEKMQ (reference sequence). The CDR3 DNA sequence: TGTGCCAGCAGTCTCGGGACAGGGCACTACGAGCAGTACTTC. This codes for CASSLGTGHYEQYF. The whole variable domain, remainder taken from reference TRBV13 and TRBJ2-7, is AAGVIQSPRHLIKEKRETATLKCYPIPRHDTVYWYQQGPGQDPQFLISFYEKMQSDKGSIPDRFSAQQFSDYHSELNMSSLELGDSALYFCASSLGTGHYEQYFGPGTRLTVT.

This clonotype was counted ten times or more. The genes are TRBV12-3 or TRBV12-4 and TRBJ2-3; TRBD2 matches at 10 bases. This CDR3 spans 16 amino acids. The J segment lost 0 bases and the V segment lost 3 bases, leaving 3 bases of the junction unmatched. The CDR3 spells CASSLGLAISTDTQYF. As DNA, the CDR3 is TGTGCCAGCAGTTTGGGACTAGCGATTAGCACAGATACGCAGTATTTT.